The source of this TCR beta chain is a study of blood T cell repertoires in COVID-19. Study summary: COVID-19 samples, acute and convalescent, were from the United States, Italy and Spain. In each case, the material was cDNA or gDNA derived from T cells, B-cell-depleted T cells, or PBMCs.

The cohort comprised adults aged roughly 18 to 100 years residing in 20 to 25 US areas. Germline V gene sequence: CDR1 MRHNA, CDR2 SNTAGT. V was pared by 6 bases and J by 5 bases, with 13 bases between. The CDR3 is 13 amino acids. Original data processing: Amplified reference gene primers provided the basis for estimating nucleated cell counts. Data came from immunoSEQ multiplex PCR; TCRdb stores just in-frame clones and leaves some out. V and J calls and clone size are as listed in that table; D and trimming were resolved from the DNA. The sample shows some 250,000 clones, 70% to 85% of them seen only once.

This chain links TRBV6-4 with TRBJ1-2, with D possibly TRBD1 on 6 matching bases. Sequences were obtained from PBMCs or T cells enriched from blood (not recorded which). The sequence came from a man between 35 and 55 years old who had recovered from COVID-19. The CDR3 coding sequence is TGTGCCAGCAGACCGGGACACGTATATGGCTACACCTTC. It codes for CASRPGHVYGYTF.